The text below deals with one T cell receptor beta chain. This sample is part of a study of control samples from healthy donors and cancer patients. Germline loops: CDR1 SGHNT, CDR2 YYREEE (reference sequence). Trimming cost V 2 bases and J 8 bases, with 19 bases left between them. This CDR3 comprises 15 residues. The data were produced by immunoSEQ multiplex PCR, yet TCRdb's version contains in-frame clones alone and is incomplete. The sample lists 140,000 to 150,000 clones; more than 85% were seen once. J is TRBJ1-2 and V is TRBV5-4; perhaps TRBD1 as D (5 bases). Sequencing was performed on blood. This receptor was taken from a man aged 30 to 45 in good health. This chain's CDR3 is CASSFQDKEGFGYTF. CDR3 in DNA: TGTGCCAGCAGCTTCCAGGACAAAGAGGGATTCGGCTACACCTTC.